This TCR beta chain was recorded in a study of cytomegalovirus exposure and HLA in healthy donors. Overall study context: Within an early data release were roughly 83 million unique TCRs drawn from HLA-typed donors. Notes on the study in general: Being productive about 90% or about 30% of the time was typical of most TCR beta V segments in an earlier analysis.

The PCR was carried out with 60 Vbeta primers and 13 Jbeta primers. Sequencing was performed with immunoSEQ multiplex PCR; in TCRdb, only in-frame clones are kept and a portion is missing. The sample holds 140,000 to 150,000 clones, around three quarters seen once. This clone was picked up a small number of times. Antigen: not known. The sequence was obtained from a woman aged 40 to 55 in good health and CMV-seropositive. Sequences were obtained from PBMCs.

This chain's CDR3 is CASSTRVGNEQFF. The CDR3 DNA is TGCGCCAGCAGCACCAGGGTGGGCAATGAGCAGTTCTTC. The chain carries TRBV5-1 and TRBJ2-1; D might be TRBD1 (5 bases). This CDR3 spans 13 amino acids. The V gene lost 4 bases and the J gene lost 6 bases, with 11 bases spanning the gap. The germline gives CDR1 SGHRS, CDR2 YFSETQ.